The 4 T cell receptor beta chains below were found in one sample sequenced in a study of CD8 T cells in ankylosing spondylitis (dated 2017 in TCRdb). These TCRs are of unknown antigen specificity. What the research found in general, with its limitations: Blood from ankylosing spondylitis patients appeared to be characterized by a TCR beta motif made up of several highly homologous amino acid variants.

Receptor libraries were prepared by 5' RACE. TCRdb shows the sequencer as Illumina HiSeq 2500. The public reads were reanalyzed by TCRdb: fastp trimming at Q25, MiXCR alignment, in-frame beta chains only. Records with the same CDR3 protein are collapsed into one entry carrying the most frequent genes and DNA. The sample table records 500,000 or so distinct CDR3 sequences; roughly 5.3% of these occur just once. The ten largest clones represent 3% to 4% of the sample. Source material: blood, either unsorted or a sorted T cell fraction (not recorded which). The source is a male donor with ankylosing spondylitis.

In its sample, this clonotype was seen many times. The genes are TRBV6-5 and TRBJ1-5, with D possibly matching TRBD1 (5 bases). The CDR3 sequence is 14 residues long. Looked up from germline, CDR1 is MNHEY and CDR2 is SVGAGI. V lost 4 bases and J 5 bases, leaving 12 bases between the germline ends. CDR3 sequence reads: CASSSLGGDQPQHF. CDR3 DNA sequence: TGTGCCAGCAGTTCCCTGGGGGGGGATCAGCCCCAGCATTTT.

This clonotype was picked up many times. This chain links TRBV7-9 with TRBJ1-4, with D maybe TRBD1 (6 bases). From germline, CDR1 is SEHNR and CDR2 FQNEAQ (reference sequence). Trimming cost V 3 bases and J 5 bases, with 13 bases left between them. This CDR3 spans 15 amino acids. CDR3 amino acids: CASSLLQGNNEKLFF. In DNA form, the CDR3 reads TGTGCCAGCAGCTTGTTACAGGGAAACAATGAAAAACTGTTTTTT.

The J gene is TRBJ2-5, the V gene TRBV5-5; D might be TRBD2 (5 bases). V dropped 9 bases and J dropped 3 bases, with 18 bases sitting between them. Looked up from germline, CDR1 is SGHKS and CDR2 is YYEKEE (reference sequence). CDR3 length: 14 amino acids. CDR3 region: CAIGPGVREETQYF. CDR3 coding DNA: TGTGCCATCGGCCCCGGGGTCCGAGAAGAGACCCAGTACTTC.

This clonotype was observed at least ten times. The DNA of the CDR3 is TGCAGTGCTGGGCCGGGGGACCAGCGAACGCAGTATTTT. Translated, it gives CSAGPGDQRTQYF. The chain uses TRBV20-1 and TRBJ2-3; a possible D gene is TRBD2 (6 bases). The CDR3 extends over 13 amino acids. CDR1 is DFQATT, CDR2 SNEGSKA, per germline (reference sequence). Trimming removed 5 bases from V and 9 bases from J, with 18 bases in between.